The rows below give T cell receptor beta chains drawn from one sample of a study of graft-versus-host responses after intestinal transplantation. Some clones are missing from TCRdb's copy, which holds only in-frame ones; the method was immunoSEQ multiplex PCR. This table holds about 10,000 clones, approximately 31% found once. Source: alloreactive CD4+ T cells from a mixed lymphocyte reaction culture, taken before transplantation. These receptors were obtained from a human patient who was an organ donor for intestinal transplantation. CDR3s include the opening cysteine and the closing phenylalanine or tryptophan. Each record gives: D gene, clone size, V gene, J gene, CDR3 DNA, CDR3 protein. A D gene is named only where the DNA matches it firmly. Rows may omit the clone size; those that give it use once, few, many or a size class.

d_gene: NA; abundance: medium-sized; v_gene: TRBV4-1; j_gene: TRBJ2-3; CDR3nt: TGCGCCAGCAGCCAAGATACCCTAGCGCTAGATACGCAGTATTTT; CDR3aa: CASSQDTLALDTQYF
d_gene: NA; abundance: NA; v_gene: TRBV7-9; j_gene: TRBJ1-4; CDR3nt: TGTGCCAGCAGCTTAGCCCCCAATAGTGAAAAACTGTTTTTT; CDR3aa: CASSLAPNSEKLFF
d_gene: TRBD1; abundance: few; v_gene: TRBV7-2; j_gene: TRBJ1-2; CDR3nt: TGTGCCAGCAGCTCCGTAGGGACAGCCACTAACTATGGCTACACCTTC; CDR3aa: CASSSVGTATNYGYTF
d_gene: NA; abundance: NA; v_gene: TRBV18; j_gene: TRBJ2-3; CDR3nt: TGTGCCAGCTCAGAATATGCCGGACTACCAAACACAGATACGCAGTATTTT; CDR3aa: CASSEYAGLPNTDTQYF
d_gene: NA; abundance: medium-sized; v_gene: TRBV4-1; j_gene: TRBJ2-3; CDR3nt: TGCGCCAGCAGCCAGGGCTTCTCGGATACGCAGTATTTT; CDR3aa: CASSQGFSDTQYF
d_gene: NA; abundance: NA; v_gene: TRBV6-5; j_gene: TRBJ1-1; CDR3nt: TGTGCCAGCAGTTACTCGAGAACGGGGAACACTGAAGCTTTCTTT; CDR3aa: CASSYSRTGNTEAFF
d_gene: NA; abundance: NA; v_gene: TRBV4-1; j_gene: TRBJ2-7; CDR3nt: TGCGCCAGCAGCCCAGGGAAGGCGAAAGCAGTCATCACCAAGTACTTC; CDR3aa: CASSPGKAKAVITKYF
d_gene: TRBD1; abundance: few; v_gene: TRBV4-2; j_gene: TRBJ1-6; CDR3nt: TGTGCCAGCAGCCCGGACAGGGAAAATTCACCCCTCCACTTT; CDR3aa: CASSPDRENSPLHF
d_gene: NA; abundance: few; v_gene: TRBV4-1; j_gene: TRBJ2-1; CDR3nt: TGCGCCAGCAGCCGGTCGGGGACCTACAATGAGCAGTTCTTC; CDR3aa: CASSRSGTYNEQFF
d_gene: NA; abundance: few; v_gene: TRBV6-5; j_gene: TRBJ2-5; CDR3nt: TGTGCCACCTGGCCCCGCCCAGAGACCCAGTACTTC; CDR3aa: CATWPRPETQYF
d_gene: NA; abundance: NA; v_gene: TRBV19; j_gene: TRBJ2-7; CDR3nt: TGTGCCAGTAGTATCCCCGGACTAAACTACGAGCAGTACTTC; CDR3aa: CASSIPGLNYEQYF
d_gene: NA; abundance: few; v_gene: TRBV25-1; j_gene: TRBJ1-2; CDR3nt: TGTGCCAGACCCTCAGGGAAACGGCCATCGCACTATGGCTACACCTTC; CDR3aa: CARPSGKRPSHYGYTF
d_gene: NA; abundance: few; v_gene: TRBV7-9; j_gene: TRBJ1-2; CDR3nt: TGTGCCAGCAGCCCCCTAGGCAGAGCTAACTATGGCTACACCTTC; CDR3aa: CASSPLGRANYGYTF
d_gene: TRBD1; abundance: medium-sized; v_gene: TRBV7-2; j_gene: TRBJ1-5; CDR3nt: TGTGCCAGCAGCTCGACAGGGCGTAATCAGCCCCAGCATTTT; CDR3aa: CASSSTGRNQPQHF
d_gene: TRBD2; abundance: NA; v_gene: TRBV4-1; j_gene: TRBJ2-7; CDR3nt: TGCGCCAGCAGCCCCTTGGCGGGGGGACGCTCCTACGAGCAGTACTTC; CDR3aa: CASSPLAGGRSYEQYF
d_gene: TRBD2; abundance: NA; v_gene: TRBV6-6; j_gene: TRBJ2-1; CDR3nt: TGTGCCAGCAGTGTTAGCGGGGGGGCCTACAATGAGCAGTTCTTC; CDR3aa: CASSVSGGAYNEQFF
d_gene: TRBD2; abundance: NA; v_gene: TRBV10-2; j_gene: TRBJ2-7; CDR3nt: TGCGCCAGCAGTGAGTCGACGAGACTAGCGGGCGCCTACGAGCAGTACTTC; CDR3aa: CASSESTRLAGAYEQYF
d_gene: NA; abundance: NA; v_gene: TRBV19; j_gene: TRBJ1-1; CDR3nt: TGTGCCAGTAGTCGTCGTCGGGGTCTGAACACTGAAGCTTTCTTT; CDR3aa: CASSRRRGLNTEAFF
d_gene: TRBD1; abundance: once; v_gene: TRBV5-4; j_gene: TRBJ1-4; CDR3nt: TGTGCCAGCAGCGTGGACAGGGGCGGGAAACTGTTTTTT; CDR3aa: CASSVDRGGKLFF
d_gene: TRBD1; abundance: NA; v_gene: TRBV6-4; j_gene: TRBJ2-7; CDR3nt: TGTGCCAGCAGTCCGGGGCCGGGACAGGGTTCCTACGAGCAGTGCTTC; CDR3aa: CASSPGPGQGSYEQCF
d_gene: TRBD2; abundance: NA; v_gene: TRBV29-1; j_gene: TRBJ2-5; CDR3nt: TGCAGCGTTGGGGTAGCGGGGCCCCAAGAGACCCAGTACTTC; CDR3aa: CSVGVAGPQETQYF
d_gene: NA; abundance: few; v_gene: TRBV7-9; j_gene: TRBJ1-5; CDR3nt: TGTGCCAGCAGCTCCGACAGCTATAGCAATCAGCCCCAGCATTTT; CDR3aa: CASSSDSYSNQPQHF
d_gene: NA; abundance: NA; v_gene: TRBV2; j_gene: TRBJ2-5; CDR3nt: TGTGCCAGCAGGCCCGGGTCCCAAGAGACCCAGTACTTC; CDR3aa: CASRPGSQETQYF